This T cell receptor beta chain comes out of a study of cytomegalovirus exposure and HLA in healthy donors. Study-wide results and limits: In presence/absence analyses, roughly uniform sequencing depth across donors was assumed. Cytomegalovirus association was listed for approximately 150 TCR beta chains. Most TCR beta V segments were productive about 87% or about 30% of the time in an earlier analysis. The authors later found HLA-associated TCR beta chains more clonally expanded than equally common others.

The V gene lost 7 bases and the J gene lost 7 bases, with 10 bases spanning the gap. Germline loops: CDR1 LNHDA, CDR2 SQIVND (reference sequence). This CDR3 comprises 11 residues. In regard to this clone: What it binds is unknown.

It was with 60 Vbeta and 13 Jbeta primers that the PCR ran. Sequenced by immunoSEQ multiplex PCR; TCRdb stores in-frame clones only, minus some. The sample yields roughly 110,000 clones, roughly 68% seen once. Sample: PBMCs. J is TRBJ1-1 and V is TRBV19, with D unresolved. The sequence was obtained from a woman aged 25-40 years in good health and CMV-seronegative. CDR3 DNA sequence: TGTGCCAGTAAGGACGGGGATGAAGCTTTCTTT. Its protein is CASKDGDEAFF. Full variable domain (remainder filled in from reference TRBV19 and TRBJ1-1): DGGITQSPKYLFRKEGQNVTLSCEQNLNHDAMYWYRQDPGQGLRLIYYSQIVNDFQKGDIAEGYSVSREKKESFPLTVTSAQKNPTAFYLCASKDGDEAFFGQGTRLTVV.